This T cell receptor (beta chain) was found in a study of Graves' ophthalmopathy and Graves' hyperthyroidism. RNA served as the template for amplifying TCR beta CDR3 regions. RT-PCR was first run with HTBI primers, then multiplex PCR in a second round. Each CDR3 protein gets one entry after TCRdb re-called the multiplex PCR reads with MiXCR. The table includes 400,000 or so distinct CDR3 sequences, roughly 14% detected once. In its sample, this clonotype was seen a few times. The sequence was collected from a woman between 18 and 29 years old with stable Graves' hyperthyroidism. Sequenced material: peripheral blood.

The CDR3 DNA sequence: TGTGCCAGCAGCCCGGCGAGCGGGGGGCGGCAAGAGACCCAGTACTTC. Translation gives CASSPASGGRQETQYF. The gene calls are TRBV3-1 and TRBJ2-5; 9 nucleotides agree with TRBD2. The junction had 8 bases not matched to a gene; V was cut back by 4 bases and J by 2 bases. Looked up from germline, CDR1 is LGHDT and CDR2 is YNNKEL (reference sequence). The CDR3 length is 16 residues.